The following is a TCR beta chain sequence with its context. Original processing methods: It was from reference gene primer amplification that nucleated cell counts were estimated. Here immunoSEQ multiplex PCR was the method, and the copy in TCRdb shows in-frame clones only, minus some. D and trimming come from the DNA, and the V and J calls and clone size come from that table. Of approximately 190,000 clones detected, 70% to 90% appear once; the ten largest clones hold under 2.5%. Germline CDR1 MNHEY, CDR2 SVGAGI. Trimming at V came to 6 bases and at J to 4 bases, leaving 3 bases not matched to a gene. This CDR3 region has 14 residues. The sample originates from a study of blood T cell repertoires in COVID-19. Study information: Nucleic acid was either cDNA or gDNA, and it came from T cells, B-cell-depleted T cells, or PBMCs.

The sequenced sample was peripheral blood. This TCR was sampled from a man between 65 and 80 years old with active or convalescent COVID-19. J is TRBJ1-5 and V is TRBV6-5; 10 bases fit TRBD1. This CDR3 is CASRRQGANQPQHF. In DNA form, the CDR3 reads TGTGCCAGCAGAAGACAGGGGGCTAATCAGCCCCAGCATTTT.